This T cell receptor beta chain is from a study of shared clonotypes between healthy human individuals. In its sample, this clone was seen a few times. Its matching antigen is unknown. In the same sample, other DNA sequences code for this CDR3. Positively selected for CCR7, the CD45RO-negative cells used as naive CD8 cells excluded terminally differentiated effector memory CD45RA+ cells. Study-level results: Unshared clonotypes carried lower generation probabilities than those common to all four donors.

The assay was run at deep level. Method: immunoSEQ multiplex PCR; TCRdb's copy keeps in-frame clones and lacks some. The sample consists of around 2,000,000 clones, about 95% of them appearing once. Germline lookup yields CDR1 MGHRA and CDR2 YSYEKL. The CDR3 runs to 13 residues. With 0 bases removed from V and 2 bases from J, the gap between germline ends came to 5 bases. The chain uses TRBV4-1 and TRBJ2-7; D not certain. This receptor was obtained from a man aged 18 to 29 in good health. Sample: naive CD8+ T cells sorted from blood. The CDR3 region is CASSQDRTYEQYF. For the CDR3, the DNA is TGCGCCAGCAGCCAAGACCGTACCTACGAGCAGTACTTC.